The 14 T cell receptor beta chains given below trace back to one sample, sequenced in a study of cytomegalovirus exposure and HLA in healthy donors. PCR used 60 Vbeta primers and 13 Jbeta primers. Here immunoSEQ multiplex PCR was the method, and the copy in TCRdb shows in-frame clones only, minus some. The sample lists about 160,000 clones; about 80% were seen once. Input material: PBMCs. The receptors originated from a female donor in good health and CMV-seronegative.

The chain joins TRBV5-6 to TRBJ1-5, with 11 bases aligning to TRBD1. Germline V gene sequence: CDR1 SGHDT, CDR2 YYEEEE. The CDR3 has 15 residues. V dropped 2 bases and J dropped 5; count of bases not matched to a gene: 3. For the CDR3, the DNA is TGTGCCAGCAGCTTTGGACAGGGGGCCGATCAGCCCCAGCATTTT. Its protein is CASSFGQGADQPQHF. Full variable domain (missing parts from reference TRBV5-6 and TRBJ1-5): DAGVTQSPTHLIKTRGQQVTLRCSPKSGHDTVSWYQQALGQGPQFIFQYYEEEERQRGNFPDRFSGHQFPNYSSELNVNALLLGDSALYLCASSFGQGADQPQHFGDGTRLSIL.

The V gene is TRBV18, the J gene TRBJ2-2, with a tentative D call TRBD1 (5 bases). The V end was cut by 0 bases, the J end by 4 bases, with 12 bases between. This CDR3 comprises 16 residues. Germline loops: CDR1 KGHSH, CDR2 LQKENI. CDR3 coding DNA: TGTGCCAGCTCACCACCGTCGGCCACAGGCACCGGGGAGCTGTTTTTT. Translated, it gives CASSPPSATGTGELFF.

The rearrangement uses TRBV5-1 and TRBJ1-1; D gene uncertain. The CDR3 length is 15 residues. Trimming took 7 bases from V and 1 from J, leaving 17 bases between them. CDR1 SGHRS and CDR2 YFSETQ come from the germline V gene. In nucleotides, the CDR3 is TGCGCCAGCGTCCAGGAGGTGGGGAAGAACACTGAAGCTTTCTTT. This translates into CASVQEVGKNTEAFF.

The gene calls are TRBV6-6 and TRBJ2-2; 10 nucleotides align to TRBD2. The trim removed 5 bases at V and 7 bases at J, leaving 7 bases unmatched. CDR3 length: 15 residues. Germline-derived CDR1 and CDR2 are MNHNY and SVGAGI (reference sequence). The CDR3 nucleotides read TGTGCCAGCAGTAAACTGGGACTAGCGAACGGGGAGCTGTTTTTT. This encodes CASSKLGLANGELFF.

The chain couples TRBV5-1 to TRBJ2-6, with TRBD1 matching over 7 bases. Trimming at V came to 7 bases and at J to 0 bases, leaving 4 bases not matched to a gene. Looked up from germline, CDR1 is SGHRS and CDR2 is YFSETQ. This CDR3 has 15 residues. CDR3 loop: CASRDRSSGANVLTF. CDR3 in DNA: TGCGCCAGCCGGGACAGATCCTCTGGGGCCAACGTCCTGACTTTC.

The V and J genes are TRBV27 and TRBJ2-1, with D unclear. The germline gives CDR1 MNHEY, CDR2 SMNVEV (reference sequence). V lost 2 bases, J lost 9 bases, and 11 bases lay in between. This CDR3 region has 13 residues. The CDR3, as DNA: TGTGCCAGCAGTTTAAGTTCCTGGGCTGAGCAGTTCTTC. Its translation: CASSLSSWAEQFF.

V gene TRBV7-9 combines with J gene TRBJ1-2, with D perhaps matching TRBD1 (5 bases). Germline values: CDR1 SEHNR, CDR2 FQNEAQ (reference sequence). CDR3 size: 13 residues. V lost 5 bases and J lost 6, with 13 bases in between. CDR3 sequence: CASSRGDGDGYTF. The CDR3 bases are TGTGCCAGCAGCCGGGGGGACGGAGATGGCTACACCTTC. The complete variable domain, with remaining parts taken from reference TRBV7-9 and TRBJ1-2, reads DTGVSQNPRHKITKRGQNVTFRCDPISEHNRLYWYRQTLGQGPEFLTYFQNEAQLEKSRLLSDRFSAERPKGSFSTLEIQRTEQGDSAMYLCASSRGDGDGYTFGSGTRLTVV.

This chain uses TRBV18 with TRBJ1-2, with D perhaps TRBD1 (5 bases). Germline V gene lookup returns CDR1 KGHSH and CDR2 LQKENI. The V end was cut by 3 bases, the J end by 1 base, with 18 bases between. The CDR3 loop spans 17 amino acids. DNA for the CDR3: TGTGCCAGCTCACCTCTTTCAGGCGGGGGTGATAACTATGGCTACACCTTC. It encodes CASSPLSGGGDNYGYTF.

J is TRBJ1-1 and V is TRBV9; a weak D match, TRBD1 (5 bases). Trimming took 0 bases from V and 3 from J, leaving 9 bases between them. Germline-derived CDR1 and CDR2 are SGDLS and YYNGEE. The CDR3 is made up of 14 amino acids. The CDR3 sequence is CASSVVGEDTEAFF. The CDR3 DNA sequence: TGTGCCAGCAGCGTAGTAGGGGAGGACACTGAAGCTTTCTTT.

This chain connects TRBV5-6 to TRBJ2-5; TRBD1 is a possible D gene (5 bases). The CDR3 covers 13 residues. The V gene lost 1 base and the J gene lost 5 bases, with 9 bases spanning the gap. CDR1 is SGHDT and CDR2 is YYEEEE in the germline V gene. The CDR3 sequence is CASSLRGVETQYF. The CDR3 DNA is TGTGCCAGCAGCTTGAGGGGCGTGGAGACCCAGTACTTC.

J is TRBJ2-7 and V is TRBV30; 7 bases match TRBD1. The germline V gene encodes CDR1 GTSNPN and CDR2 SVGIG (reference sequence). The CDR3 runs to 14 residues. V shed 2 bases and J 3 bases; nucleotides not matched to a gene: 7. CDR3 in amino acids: CAWSRGQDIYEQYF. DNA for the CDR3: TGTGCCTGGAGTAGAGGACAGGATATCTACGAGCAGTACTTC.

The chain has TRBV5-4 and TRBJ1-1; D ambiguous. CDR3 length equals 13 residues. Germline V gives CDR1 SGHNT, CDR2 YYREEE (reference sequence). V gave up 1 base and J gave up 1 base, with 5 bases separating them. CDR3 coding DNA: TGTGCCAGCAGCTTGAGAGCGAACACTGAAGCTTTCTTT. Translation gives CASSLRANTEAFF.

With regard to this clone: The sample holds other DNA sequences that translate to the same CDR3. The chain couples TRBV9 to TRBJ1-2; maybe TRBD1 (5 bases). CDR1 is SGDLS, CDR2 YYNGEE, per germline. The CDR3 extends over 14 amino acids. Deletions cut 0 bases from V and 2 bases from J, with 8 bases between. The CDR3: CASSVVGGNYGYTF. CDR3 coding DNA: TGTGCCAGCAGCGTAGTGGGGGGAAACTATGGCTACACCTTC.

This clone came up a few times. The CDR3 sequence: CASSLRDFSYEQYF. The CDR3 DNA follows: TGTGCCAGCAGCCTCCGGGACTTCTCCTACGAGCAGTACTTC. The gene calls are TRBV5-8 and TRBJ2-7, with a weak D call TRBD2 (6 bases). The CDR3 sequence is 14 residues long. CDR1 and CDR2 from the germline V gene are SGHTS and YDEGEE. Trimming left V 4 bases short and J 0 bases short, with 11 bases between.